This is a list of T cell receptor beta chains from one sample in a study of regulatory T cells in long-lasting Graves disease. TCRdb recomputed calls from the multiplex PCR reads with MiXCR, one row per CDR3 protein. This table holds hundreds of thousands of distinct CDR3 sequences, roughly a fifth found once. Here the sequenced sample was peripheral blood mononuclear cells (PBMCs), taken when the disease was refractory, from a patient treated with antithyroid drugs. Receptor source: a female donor with Graves disease. Both conserved end residues are part of each CDR3. A D gene is named only where the DNA matches it firmly. Clone size is not always given. Where it is, it says once, few, many or a class for expanded clones.

CDR3nt | CDR3aa | abundance | len | v_gene | d_gene | j_gene
TGCGCCAGCAGCTTGGTGGGAGGGTACAGTCAGCCCCAGCATTTT | CASSLVGGYSQPQHF | few | 15 | TRBV5-1 | . | TRBJ1-5
TGTGCCAGCACCCGCCCGACCTACGAGCAGTACTTC | CASTRPTYEQYF | many | 12 | TRBV6-1 | . | TRBJ2-7
TGTGCCACCAGCAGAGAAGGCGAGGGCTACAATGAGCAGTTCTTC | CATSREGEGYNEQFF | . | 15 | TRBV15 | . | TRBJ2-1
TGCGCCAGCAGCCAAGGGCAGGGGCCGCCGAAGTACTTC | CASSQGQGPPKYF | . | 13 | TRBV4-1 | . | TRBJ2-7
TGTGCCAGCAGCTTAGTAGGGGGGGGCTCCTACGAGCAGTACTTC | CASSLVGGGSYEQYF | . | 15 | TRBV7-9 | . | TRBJ2-7
TGTGCCAGCAGCCCACAGGACCTTAACTATGGCTACACCTTC | CASSPQDLNYGYTF | many | 14 | TRBV12-3/TRBV12-4 | . | TRBJ1-2
TGTGCCAGCAGCCAAGATCTAGCAGGGGGCGATGGCTACACCTTC | CASSQDLAGGDGYTF | few | 15 | TRBV4-2 | TRBD1 | TRBJ1-2
TGTGCCAGCAGCCTAAGGGGGGGCGAAACCTACGAGCAGTACTTC | CASSLRGGETYEQYF | . | 15 | TRBV7-2 | . | TRBJ2-7
TGTGCCAGCAGTTACTCCGGTGGTCAGTACAACGAGCAGTACTTC | CASSYSGGQYNEQYF | . | 15 | TRBV6-5 | . | TRBJ2-7
TGTGCCAGCAGCTTCTCTGACGGGGAGCTGTTTTTT | CASSFSDGELFF | . | 12 | TRBV13 | . | TRBJ2-2
TGTGCCAGTGTCCCCCAGGGACAGGGGGGAGAAAAACTGTTTTTT | CASVPQGQGGEKLFF | many | 15 | TRBV2 | TRBD1 | TRBJ1-4
TGTGCCAGCAGTTACTTTTCTGCGGGAGACCGCACCGGGGAGCTGTTTTTT | CASSYFSAGDRTGELFF | many | 17 | TRBV6-9 | TRBD2 | TRBJ2-2
TGTGCCAGCTCACCACTTCCGGCACTCGATCCGAATCAGCCCCAGCATTTT | CASSPLPALDPNQPQHF | . | 17 | TRBV18 | . | TRBJ1-5
TGTGCCAGCAGTGCCTCCGGGATAGCCATATATTTT | CASSASGIAIYF | . | 12 | TRBV25-1 | . | TRBJ1-3
TGTGCCAGCAGTCCCCCCCGGAGGTTAGCCAAAAACATTCAGTACTTC | CASSPPRRLAKNIQYF | . | 16 | TRBV12-3/TRBV12-4 | . | TRBJ2-4
TGTGCCAGCAGCGCGGCAGGGGGTACCTATGGCTACACCTTC | CASSAAGGTYGYTF | many | 14 | TRBV5-6 | TRBD1 | TRBJ1-2
TGCGCCAGCAGCTTGGGCGAGACCGGGGCAAACACTGAAGCTTTCTTT | CASSLGETGANTEAFF | few | 16 | TRBV5-1 | . | TRBJ1-1
TGTGCCAGCAGTTTTGGACTAGCGGGGCAAGAGACCCAGTACTTC | CASSFGLAGQETQYF | many | 15 | TRBV28 | TRBD2 | TRBJ2-5
TGTGCCATCAGTGAGACTAGAGGAGATGAAAAACTGTTTTTT | CAISETRGDEKLFF | . | 14 | TRBV10-3 | . | TRBJ1-4
TGTGCCAGCAGTTACTCGAGCTCTGGAAACACCATATATTTT | CASSYSSSGNTIYF | many | 14 | TRBV6-5 | . | TRBJ1-3
TGCAGCGTTGAGAGGTATAGCTATGGCTACACCTTC | CSVERYSYGYTF | many | 12 | TRBV29-1 | . | TRBJ1-2
TGTGCCAGCAGTTTAGGCGGACAGGGCTCTGGAAACACCATATATTTT | CASSLGGQGSGNTIYF | many | 16 | TRBV27 | TRBD1 | TRBJ1-3
TGTGCCACCAGTGATTCTAGGATTTCTGAAGCTTTCTTT | CATSDSRISEAFF | . | 13 | TRBV24-1 | . | TRBJ1-1
TGCGCCAGCAGCCAGCCCTACGGAGCGGGCGAGCAGTACTTC | CASSQPYGAGEQYF | few | 14 | TRBV4-1 | . | TRBJ2-7
TGTGCCAGCAGCCGTAGGGGGACGGGGCAGCCCCAGCATTTT | CASSRRGTGQPQHF | . | 14 | TRBV5-6 | . | TRBJ1-5
TGTGCCAGCAGCGCGTACAGGGAAGCAGGCTATGGCTACACCTTC | CASSAYREAGYGYTF | many | 15 | TRBV9 | . | TRBJ1-2
TGTGCCAGCAGTTACTACCCCGTCATCCAAGGGGGTGGCACTGAAGCTTTCTTT | CASSYYPVIQGGGTEAFF | few | 18 | TRBV6-2/TRBV6-3 | . | TRBJ1-1
TGTGCCAGCAGCGTAGACGGGCGGGGAAACACCATATATTTT | CASSVDGRGNTIYF | few | 14 | TRBV9 | . | TRBJ1-3
TGTGCCAGCAGCTTAGAGGGGTGGGACAATGAGCAGTTCTTC | CASSLEGWDNEQFF | few | 14 | TRBV7-3 | . | TRBJ2-1
TGTGCCAGCAGTCTGGCGGGCAACCAAGAGACCCAGTACTTC | CASSLAGNQETQYF | few | 14 | TRBV12-3/TRBV12-4 | . | TRBJ2-5
TGCGCCAGCATAGCGGGAGGTGGCCAAGAGACCCAGTACTTC | CASIAGGGQETQYF | once | 14 | TRBV5-1 | TRBD2 | TRBJ2-5
TGTGCCAGCTCACCACCGGGGACCGGCTCTGGAAACACCATATATTTT | CASSPPGTGSGNTIYF | few | 16 | TRBV18 | . | TRBJ1-3
TGTGCCAGCATTGATAGGCGTAACTATGGCTACACCTTC | CASIDRRNYGYTF | many | 13 | TRBV7-2 | . | TRBJ1-2
TGTGCCAGCAGCTTAATGGGTGGGCCAGGAATGAGCGGCACTGAAGCTTTCTTT | CASSLMGGPGMSGTEAFF | . | 18 | TRBV2 | . | TRBJ1-1
TGTGCCAGTAGCCACCTTTTCCAGGCCAAGAAAGGAAAAAACATTCAGTACTTC | CASSHLFQAKKGKNIQYF | . | 18 | TRBV19 | . | TRBJ2-4
TGCGCCAGCAGCTTGGTGGCAAGAGTACAGGGGAACACTGAAGCTTTCTTT | CASSLVARVQGNTEAFF | many | 17 | TRBV5-1 | . | TRBJ1-1
TGTGCCAGCTCACCCTCTGGACAGGGGGCCAACACCGGGGAGCTGTTTTTT | CASSPSGQGANTGELFF | . | 17 | TRBV18 | TRBD1 | TRBJ2-2
TGTGCCAGCAGCCCCCCGGGACAGGGAGGATACGAAAAACTGTTTTTT | CASSPPGQGGYEKLFF | . | 16 | TRBV7-2 | TRBD1 | TRBJ1-4
TGTGCCAGCAGCCCCTCCTACCGGGAGAGTCAACCCCTCCACTTT | CASSPSYRESQPLHF | few | 15 | TRBV7-9 | . | TRBJ1-6
TGTGCCAGCAGCTTGGGTCCAGACCTAGAGACCCAGTACTTC | CASSLGPDLETQYF | once | 14 | TRBV5-6 | . | TRBJ2-5
TGTGCCAGCAGACGGACAGGGCGGGTCACGAACACTGAAGCTTTCTTT | CASRRTGRVTNTEAFF | once | 16 | TRBV6-1 | TRBD1 | TRBJ1-1
TGTGCCAGCAGACCCCAGACTCGGCCAGAACGTACAACTAATGAAAAACTGTTTTTT | CASRPQTRPERTTNEKLFF | . | 19 | TRBV27 | . | TRBJ1-4
TGTGCCAGCAGCTTCATAGCCGATGGGCACTACGAGCAGTACTTC | CASSFIADGHYEQYF | many | 15 | TRBV11-3 | . | TRBJ2-7
TGTGCCAGCTCACCGGGACAGGGGTCGGTCGAGCAGTACTTC | CASSPGQGSVEQYF | few | 14 | TRBV18 | TRBD1 | TRBJ2-7
TGTGCCAGCTCACCTACAGGGTCGGTTCAGCCCCAGCATTTT | CASSPTGSVQPQHF | . | 14 | TRBV18 | . | TRBJ1-5